Sequencing of this T cell receptor beta chain was carried out in a study of control samples from healthy donors and cancer patients. Here immunoSEQ multiplex PCR was the method, and the copy in TCRdb shows in-frame clones only, minus some. The data hold about 170,000 clones, with almost 90% observed a single time. J gave up 2 bases and V 6 bases, and 4 bases lay outside the gene matches. CDR1 and CDR2 (germline): SGHTA, FQGNSA. CDR3 length: 14 amino acids. Sequenced input: blood. This clonotype was sampled from a woman aged 25 to 39 in good health. The chain carries TRBV7-2 and TRBJ1-3; 7 bases align to TRBD1. The CDR3: CASSSQGAGNTIYF. The CDR3 nucleotides read TGTGCCAGCAGTTCCCAGGGGGCTGGAAACACCATATATTTT.